Shown below are 11 T cell receptor beta chains from a single sample sequenced in a study of blood T cell repertoires in COVID-19. The method was immunoSEQ multiplex PCR; TCRdb's version includes in-frame clones alone and lacks a portion of them. The data hold about 130,000 clones, with roughly 80% observed a single time. Material for sequencing was peripheral blood. The receptor set was obtained from a woman aged 65 to 85 with COVID-19, enrolled during active disease.

This clone occurred a few times. The rearrangement joins TRBV5-3 to TRBJ1-5; D gene unclear. TRBV5-3 is recorded as an ORF, its role being uncertain. V lost 4 bases and J 7 bases, leaving 15 bases between the germline ends. The CDR3 totals 14 residues. CDR3 sequence reads: CARSPEGDNQPQHF. The DNA of the CDR3 is TGTGCCAGAAGCCCTGAGGGAGACAACCAGCCCCAGCATTTT.

This chain joins TRBV19 and TRBJ2-7; 10 bases map to TRBD1. In germline, CDR1 is LNHDA, CDR2 SQIVND (reference sequence). The CDR3 consists of 16 residues. V gave up 4 bases and J gave up 1 base; unmatched junction bases: 7. CDR3 in amino acids: CASSTRTGGRSYEQYF. In DNA, the CDR3 is TGTGCCAGTAGTACCCGGACAGGGGGGAGATCCTACGAGCAGTACTTC.

This clone was found a few times. The chain is built from TRBV10-1 and TRBJ2-2, with 11 bases identical to TRBD2. Germline-derived CDR1 and CDR2 are WNHNN and SYGVQD (reference sequence). This CDR3 spans 19 amino acids. After removal of 7 bases from V and 6 bases from J, the junction contained 19 bases not matched to a gene. The CDR3 sequence: CASTPVVLAGAICPGELFF. CDR3 nucleotide sequence: TGCGCCAGCACCCCCGTGGTACTAGCGGGGGCCATATGTCCCGGGGAGCTGTTTTTT.

Many counts were recorded for this clone. This chain links TRBV19 with TRBJ1-1, with D unresolved. Germline V lookup: CDR1 LNHDA, CDR2 SQIVND (reference sequence). Between the trimmed V and J ends, which lost 0 bases and 7 bases, there was a span of 3 bases. The CDR3 length is 11 residues. CDR3 bases: TGTGCCAGTAGTATAGATCATGAAGCTTTCTTT. Amino acid sequence: CASSIDHEAFF.

This clone was recorded only once. The chain combines TRBV9 with TRBJ1-2, with 8 positions matching TRBD1. V lost 3 bases and J lost 0; bases outside the gene matches: 7. Looked up from germline, CDR1 is SGDLS and CDR2 is YYNGEE. The CDR3 is 16 amino acids. The CDR3 bases are TGTGCCAGCAGCGGGACAGGGTCACCTGCTAACTATGGCTACACCTTC. Translated, it gives CASSGTGSPANYGYTF.

The chain has TRBV25-1 and TRBJ1-6, with a tentative D call TRBD1 (6 bases). Per germline, CDR1 MGHDK and CDR2 SYGVNS. Trimming left V 3 bases short and J 7 bases short, with 7 bases between. This CDR3 spans 13 amino acids. CDR3 DNA: TGTGCCAGCAGTGAGCAGGGGAATTCACCCCTCCACTTT. This sequence encodes CASSEQGNSPLHF. The full variable domain, completed using reference TRBV25-1 and TRBJ1-6, is EADIYQTPRYLVIGTGKKITLECSQTMGHDKMYWYQQDPGMELHLIHYSYGVNSTEKGDLSSESTVSRIRTEHFPLTLESARPSHTSQYLCASSEQGNSPLHFGNGTRLTVT.

The rearrangement uses TRBV30 and TRBJ2-1; 9 positions match TRBD2. Germline V gene lookup returns CDR1 GTSNPN and CDR2 SVGIG (reference sequence). The CDR3 is 14 residues long. J gave up 6 bases and V 3 bases, and 6 bases lay outside the gene matches. CDR3 in DNA: TGTGCCTGGAGCGGGCGGGGGGGCCTCAATGAGCAGTTCTTC. Its translation is CAWSGRGGLNEQFF. Looking up the rest from reference TRBV30 and TRBJ2-1 gives the full variable domain: SQTIHQWPATLVQPVGSPLSLECTVEGTSNPNLYWYRQAAGRGLQLLFYSVGIGQISSEVPQNLSASRPQDRQFILSSKKLLLSDSGFYLCAWSGRGGLNEQFFGPGTRLTVL.

J is TRBJ2-5 and V is TRBV4-2; 8 positions agree with TRBD2. The CDR3 spans 15 residues. Germline assignment: CDR1 LGHNA and CDR2 YNFKEQ. J gave up 2 bases and V 2 bases, and 4 bases lay outside the gene matches. CDR3 residues: CASSQLSGGQETQYF. CDR3 sequence (DNA): TGTGCCAGCAGCCAACTCAGCGGGGGACAAGAGACCCAGTACTTC.

The V call is TRBV7-9, the J call TRBJ2-1; 7 bases are shared with TRBD2. The CDR3 consists of 18 residues. J was trimmed by 3 bases and V by 5 bases; bases with no gene match: 16. CDR1 SEHNR and CDR2 FQNEAQ come from the germline V gene (reference sequence). CDR3 region: CASSRRDYKTINYNEQFF. The CDR3, as DNA: TGTGCCAGCAGCCGCCGGGACTATAAAACTATAAACTACAATGAGCAGTTCTTC. The full variable domain, completed using reference TRBV7-9 and TRBJ2-1, is DTGVSQNPRHKITKRGQNVTFRCDPISEHNRLYWYRQTLGQGPEFLTYFQNEAQLEKSRLLSDRFSAERPKGSFSTLEIQRTEQGDSAMYLCASSRRDYKTINYNEQFFGPGTRLTVL.

This sequence joins TRBV19 and TRBJ1-4; TRBD1 matches at 7 bases. Trimming at V came to 5 bases and at J to 3 bases, leaving 6 bases not matched to a gene. Per the germline V gene, CDR1 is LNHDA and CDR2 is SQIVND (reference sequence). The CDR3 runs 15 residues. CDR3 DNA sequence: TGTGCCAGTAGTGCCAACAGGGGACCTAATGAAAAACTGTTTTTT. Its translation: CASSANRGPNEKLFF.

The V gene is TRBV15, the J gene TRBJ2-7, with D possibly matching TRBD2 (6 bases). V was trimmed by 3 bases and J by 1 base, leaving 13 bases between them. The CDR3 contains 15 residues. Germline loops: CDR1 LNHNV, CDR2 YYDKDF (reference sequence). In nucleotides, the CDR3 is TGTGCCACCAGCAGGTGGGACGGGGGTTCCTACGAGCAGTACTTC. It translates to CATSRWDGGSYEQYF.